The clone carrying this TCR beta chain counts as medium-sized by frequency. The antigen remains unidentified. Germline V gene sequence: CDR1 DFQATT, CDR2 SNEGSKA (reference sequence). CDR3 length: 11 amino acids. These data belong to a study of T cell clusters in autoimmune cytopenias. TRB was amplified from roughly 250 ng of peripheral blood genomic DNA per sample. TRB rearrangements were amplified by touch-down multiplex PCR with mixed TRB-A/B primers. TCRdb reworked the multiplex PCR reads into one entry per CDR3 protein, no DNA. Recorded here are some 8,400 distinct CDR3 sequences; the top ten clones represent 20% to 25%. Findings and caveats of the study: TRB repertoire shifts in secondary cytopenia and chronic lymphocytic leukemia mostly reflected lymphoma, not autoimmunity.

The rearrangement links TRBV20-1 to TRBJ1-2; the TCRdb D gene call, TRBD1, has no DNA to confirm it. The TCR comes from a human donor with an autoimmune cytopenia or autoimmune hepatitis (not recorded which). The material sequenced was peripheral blood. The CDR3 protein is CSASRGLGYTF.